What follows are 25 T cell receptor beta chains derived from one specimen sequenced in a study of cytomegalovirus exposure and HLA in healthy donors (dated by TCRdb to 2016 to 2017). Libraries were constructed by the immunoSEQ multiplex PCR assay. For the multiplex PCR, a mixture combining 60 forward primers for TCR Vbeta segments and 13 reverse primers for TCR Jbeta segments was used. Drawn from immuneACCESS, this table holds only the in-frame rearrangements with V and J called that TCRdb kept. Clones are partly lost; checked studies trace under half to an unresolved V gene and leave the rest unexplained. The sample has over 90,000 clones on record, 50% to 80% of them singletons. 3.2% of the sample lies in the top ten. The sample taken for sequencing was PBMCs. All receptors come from a man between 60 and 75 years old in good health and CMV-seronegative.

This chain joins TRBV6-7 and TRBJ2-7, with no clear D. TRBV6-7 is classed as an ORF, of uncertain function. The V end was cut by 10 bases, the J end by 0 bases, with 19 bases between. The length of the CDR3 is 15 residues. The CDR3 DNA is TGTGCCACCCCACTAAATGATCTGAGCTCCTACGAGCAGTACTTC. Translation: CATPLNDLSSYEQYF.

The rearrangement links TRBV6-1 to TRBJ2-7; 11 bases agree with TRBD1. The CDR3 length is 15 residues. V gave up 6 bases and J gave up 1 base; unmatched junction bases: 5. Germline values: CDR1 MNHNS, CDR2 SASEGT. In nucleotides, the CDR3 is TGTGCCAGCAGCCCGGGACAGGGGGTGTCCTACGAGCAGTACTTC. Its protein is CASSPGQGVSYEQYF.

This clone was recorded once. The rearrangement uses TRBV14 and TRBJ2-7, with D unclear. The germline V and J ends were trimmed by 0 bases and 0 bases, with 6 bases remaining between them. The CDR3 covers 14 residues. Germline assignment: CDR1 SGHDN and CDR2 FVKESK. The CDR3 sequence: CASSQDLVSYEQYF. The DNA for the CDR3 is TGTGCCAGCAGCCAAGATCTAGTCTCCTACGAGCAGTACTTC.

This clone was found once. The genes are TRBV10-3 and TRBJ2-3, with 9 nucleotides matching TRBD1. Germline V CDR1 and CDR2: ENHRY, SYGVKD. This CDR3 has 16 amino acids. V trimming: 5 bases; J trimming: 1 base; junction bases outside the gene matches: 7. This CDR3 reads CAISRTGAGGTDTQYF. CDR3 DNA: TGTGCCATCAGTAGGACAGGGGCCGGCGGCACAGATACGCAGTATTTT.

The V and J genes are TRBV10-1 and TRBJ2-1, with D tentatively TRBD2 (5 bases). Germline V gene sequence: CDR1 WNHNN, CDR2 SYGVQD (reference sequence). This CDR3 is 14 amino acids long. Trimming took off 4 bases at V and 4 bases at J, with 11 bases between the two ends. CDR3 residues: CASSGGSPYNEQFF. The CDR3 bases are TGCGCCAGCAGTGGAGGGTCCCCTTACAATGAGCAGTTCTTC.

The chain has TRBV18 and TRBJ2-5; 8 bases match TRBD2. Unmatched junction bases numbered 5, after V lost 3 bases and J lost 2 bases. This CDR3 has 15 residues. Germline V gene data show CDR1 as KGHSH and CDR2 as LQKENI. CDR3 sequence: CASSPPSGLQETQYF. Written as DNA, the CDR3 is TGTGCCAGCTCACCTCCTAGCGGGCTTCAAGAGACCCAGTACTTC.

This clone was recorded only once. The rearrangement uses TRBV12-2 and TRBJ1-5; the table calls TRBD1, which could not be checked here. TRBV12-2 is labeled a pseudogene. This CDR3 is built from 14 residues. The CDR3 DNA is TGTGCAAGCAGGGTAGACAAGCGCAATCAGCCCCAGCATTTT. This sequence encodes CASRVDKRNQPQHF.

The genes are TRBV25-1 and TRBJ1-5; D ambiguous. Germline assignment: CDR1 MGHDK and CDR2 SYGVNS. V was shortened by 5 bases and J by 4 bases, with 9 bases between the two germline ends. CDR3 size: 13 residues. Here the CDR3 reads CASSSTENQPQHF. The CDR3 nucleotides are TGTGCCAGCAGTTCTACCGAAAATCAGCCCCAGCATTTT.

The chain joins TRBV2 to TRBJ1-6, with TRBD1 identical over 11 bases. The CDR3 sequence is 13 residues long. After removal of 10 bases from V and 9 bases from J, the junction contained 5 bases not matched to a gene. Germline-derived CDR1 and CDR2 are SNHLY and FYNNEI. The CDR3 loop is CATSGTGGSPLHF. The CDR3 bases are TGTGCCACCTCGGGGACAGGGGGTTCACCCCTCCACTTT.

This clone was detected a few times. J is TRBJ2-7 and V is TRBV7-8; TRBD2 aligns across 13 bases. From germline, CDR1 is SGHVS and CDR2 FQNEAQ. With V trimmed by 5 bases and J by 7 bases, 8 bases remained unmatched. This CDR3 comprises 15 residues. CDR3 bases: TGTGCCAGCAGCCCCGGACTAGCGGGGGTATGGGAGCAGTACTTC. This gives the protein CASSPGLAGVWEQYF.

This clone was detected a few times. The rearrangement links TRBV7-9 to TRBJ1-1; no clear D gene. V was clipped by 5 bases and J by 0 bases, with 13 bases between them. Germline V gene lookup returns CDR1 SEHNR and CDR2 FQNEAQ (reference sequence). The CDR3 length is 15 residues. CDR3 in amino acids: CASSPRSLLNTEAFF. The CDR3 DNA is TGTGCCAGCAGCCCTAGGTCCCTATTGAACACTGAAGCTTTCTTT.

Regarding this clone: The sample contains more than one DNA sequence encoding this CDR3. The V gene is TRBV5-1, the J gene TRBJ2-5, with 7 bases that match TRBD1. With 0 bases clipped from V and 2 bases from J, the junction kept 1 base outside the gene matches. Germline CDR1 is SGHRS and CDR2 is YFSETQ. This CDR3 contains 14 residues. CDR3: CASSLGQGQETQYF. In nucleotides, the CDR3 is TGCGCCAGCAGCTTGGGACAGGGTCAAGAGACCCAGTACTTC.

This CDR3 is CASSLRDRGEQYF. The CDR3 DNA sequence: TGTGCCAGCAGCTTAAGGGACAGAGGCGAGCAGTACTTC. The rearrangement uses TRBV7-6 and TRBJ2-7; 7 bases fit TRBD1. Germline assignment: CDR1 SGHVS and CDR2 FNYEAQ. The CDR3 covers 13 residues. The V gene end was trimmed by 2 bases and the J gene end by 6 bases; junction bases not matched to a gene: 4.

The gene calls are TRBV7-3 and TRBJ2-3; a possible D gene is TRBD2 (5 bases). Germline CDR1 is SGHTA and CDR2 is FQGTGA. This CDR3 contains 15 residues. Trimming took 2 bases from V and 0 from J, leaving 9 bases between them. The CDR3 protein is CASSLVGMSTDTQYF. Written as DNA, the CDR3 is TGTGCCAGCAGCTTAGTCGGGATGAGCACAGATACGCAGTATTTT.

The chain uses TRBV5-4 and TRBJ1-1; 9 bases line up with TRBD1. This CDR3 comprises 15 residues. The trim removed 4 bases at V and 4 bases at J, leaving 8 bases unmatched. The germline V gene has CDR1 SGHNT and CDR2 YYREEE (reference sequence). For the CDR3, the DNA is TGTGCCAGCAGCCCCGTAGGGACAGGGACCACTGAAGCTTTCTTT. Amino acids: CASSPVGTGTTEAFF.

The chain combines TRBV5-6 with TRBJ1-5; 9 bases align to TRBD1. CDR3 length: 14 amino acids. The germline gives CDR1 SGHDT, CDR2 YYEEEE. The V gene end was trimmed by 4 bases and the J gene end by 6 bases; junction bases not matched to a gene: 5. The CDR3 region has the DNA TGTGCCAGCAGCCTGGGACAGGGAGCTCAGCCCCAGCATTTT. Its protein product is CASSLGQGAQPQHF.

The CDR3 here is CAWSVGPETGELFF. In nucleotides, the CDR3 is TGTGCCTGGAGTGTAGGCCCGGAGACCGGGGAGCTGTTTTTT. V usage is TRBV30 and J usage is TRBJ2-2; D is uncertain. Trimming took off 0 bases at V and 5 bases at J, with 10 bases between the two ends. The CDR3 totals 14 residues. CDR1 and CDR2 from the germline V gene are GTSNPN and SVGIG (reference sequence).

V is TRBV2 and J is TRBJ2-1; D unclear. The CDR3 has 12 residues. V lost 8 bases and J lost 8, with 13 bases in between. The germline V gene encodes CDR1 SNHLY and CDR2 FYNNEI. DNA of the CDR3: TGTGCCAGCGAGGCGGCGGCGGATGAGCAGTTCTTC. This sequence encodes CASEAAADEQFF.

The V gene is TRBV5-6, the J gene TRBJ2-5; D ambiguous. Germline assignment: CDR1 SGHDT and CDR2 YYEEEE. The CDR3 consists of 11 residues. V was clipped by 4 bases and J by 5 bases, with 6 bases between them. In DNA form, the CDR3 reads TGTGCCAGCAGCGTGGCGGAGACCCAGTACTTC. Translating gives CASSVAETQYF.

The chain employs TRBV27 and TRBJ1-5; D is possibly TRBD1 (5 bases). The CDR3 has 15 amino acids. The germline V gene has CDR1 MNHEY and CDR2 SMNVEV (reference sequence). The V end lost 3 bases, the J end lost 6 bases, and 15 bases lay between the germline ends. The DNA of the CDR3 is TGTGCCAGCAGTTTTAAGGGCAGGGAAACTCAGCCCCAGCATTTT. It specifies CASSFKGRETQPQHF.

This chain links TRBV5-5 with TRBJ1-4; 10 positions agree with TRBD1. The CDR3 is 18 residues long. The V gene end was trimmed by 3 bases and the J gene end by 0 bases; junction bases not matched to a gene: 8. CDR1 SGHKS and CDR2 YYEKEE come from the germline V gene (reference sequence). The CDR3 spells CASSSGTGAGATNEKLFF. The CDR3 DNA sequence: TGTGCCAGCAGCTCCGGGACAGGGGCGGGAGCAACTAATGAAAAACTGTTTTTT.

The chain combines TRBV28 with TRBJ2-1; no firm D call. This CDR3 comprises 16 residues. CDR1 MDHEN and CDR2 SYDVKM come from the germline V gene. The ends were cut back, 1 base at V and 2 bases at J, with 12 bases in the middle. In DNA, the CDR3 is TGTGCCAGCAGTTTATCTCCGGTCCAACCCTACAATGAGCAGTTCTTC. It codes for CASSLSPVQPYNEQFF.

The chain couples TRBV14 to TRBJ2-2; D remains unclear. The V gene lost 2 bases and the J gene lost 4 bases, with 8 bases spanning the gap. CDR3 length equals 14 residues. In germline, CDR1 is SGHDN, CDR2 FVKESK. The CDR3 is CASSQRIATGELFF. CDR3 DNA sequence: TGTGCCAGCAGCCAAAGAATAGCCACCGGGGAGCTGTTTTTT. The whole variable domain, remainder taken from reference TRBV14 and TRBJ2-2, is EAGVTQFPSHSVIEKGQTVTLRCDPISGHDNLYWYRRVMGKEIKFLLHFVKESKQDESGMPNNRFLAERTGGTYSTLKVQPAELEDSGVYFCASSQRIATGELFFGEGSRLTVL.

The V gene is TRBV11-3, the J gene TRBJ2-7; 13 nucleotides match TRBD2. The CDR3 spans 17 residues. J gave up 4 bases and V 1 base, and 7 bases lay outside the gene matches. Per the germline V gene, CDR1 is SGHNT and CDR2 is YENEEA. The chain's CDR3 is CASSLGVGLAGDYEQYF. The DNA of the CDR3 is TGTGCCAGCAGCTTAGGGGTTGGACTAGCGGGAGATTACGAGCAGTACTTC.

The chain has TRBV10-3 and TRBJ1-2, with TRBD1 identical over 9 bases. Germline CDR1 ENHRY, CDR2 SYGVKD. J lost 6 bases, V lost 5 bases, and 10 bases had no gene match. This CDR3 has 15 residues. The CDR3 nucleotides are TGTGCCATCAGTCGCCAAACAGGGGGCGCTGATGGCTACACCTTC. Its translation: CAISRQTGGADGYTF.